This T cell receptor beta chain was found in a study of T cell responses to AZD1222 COVID-19 vaccine. Assay: immunoSEQ multiplex PCR; the TCRdb copy retains only in-frame clones and omits some. This table has under 95,000 clones, approximately 86% appearing once. Notes on this clone: The target antigen is unknown.

Notes on the study in general: Clonal diversity may have been underestimated, and the donors were mostly white British, with more females than males. At 160-218 and 743-854, vaccine-associated CD4 TCRs were dominant, and they spanned spike.

In germline, CDR1 is SGDLS, CDR2 YYNGEE. After removal of 3 bases from V and 5 bases from J, the junction contained 9 bases not matched to a gene. This CDR3 contains 16 residues. The chain carries TRBV9 and TRBJ2-5; the match to TRBD2 covers 11 bases. The material sequenced was peripheral blood, taken on day 0 of AZD1222 vaccination. The sequence was collected from an adult in good health. DNA of the CDR3: TGTGCCAGCAGCGCACAACTAGCGGGAGTGGGTGAGACCCAGTACTTC. Encoded protein: CASSAQLAGVGETQYF. Supplemented by reference TRBV9 and TRBJ2-5, the full variable domain reads DSGVTQTPKHLITATGQRVTLRCSPRSGDLSVYWYQQSLDQGLQFLIQYYNGEERAKGNILERFSAQQFPDLHSELNLSSLELGDSALYFCASSAQLAGVGETQYFGPGTRLLVL.